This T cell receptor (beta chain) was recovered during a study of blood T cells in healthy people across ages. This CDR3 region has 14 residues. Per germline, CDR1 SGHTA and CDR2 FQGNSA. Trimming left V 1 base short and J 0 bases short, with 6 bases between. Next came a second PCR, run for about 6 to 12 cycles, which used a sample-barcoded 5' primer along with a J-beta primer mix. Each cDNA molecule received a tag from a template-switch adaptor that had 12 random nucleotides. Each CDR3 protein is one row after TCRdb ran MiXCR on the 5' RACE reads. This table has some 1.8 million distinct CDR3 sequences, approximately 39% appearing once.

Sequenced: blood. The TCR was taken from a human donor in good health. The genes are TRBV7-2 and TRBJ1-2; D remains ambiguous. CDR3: CASSLDSANYGYTF. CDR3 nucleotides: TGTGCCAGCAGCTTAGATTCGGCTAACTATGGCTACACCTTC.